The clone carrying this T cell receptor (beta chain) appeared a single time. Authors' methods: Reference gene primer amplification gave nucleated cell count estimates. Assay: immunoSEQ multiplex PCR; the TCRdb copy retains only in-frame clones and omits some. Clone size and the V and J calls come from that table; the DNA yielded D and trimming. The sample holds about 70,000 clones, over 75% seen once. This sample was taken from a study of blood T cell repertoires in COVID-19. Across the study: Acute and convalescent COVID-19 samples came from the United States, Italy and Spain. Sample material is recorded as cDNA or gDNA derived from T cells, B-cell-depleted T cells, or PBMCs.

The CDR3 runs 16 residues. Per the germline V gene, CDR1 is LGHDT and CDR2 is YNNKEL (reference sequence). V was cut by 0 bases and J by 4 bases, with 15 bases left in between. Sequencing was performed on peripheral blood. This sequence originates from a man aged 45-65 years with acute or convalescent COVID-19. The rearrangement joins TRBV3-1 (or the pseudogene TRBV3-2) to TRBJ1-2, with TRBD1 as a possible D gene (5 bases). The CDR3, as DNA: TGTGCCAGCAGCCAAGACGTTGGCGTCGGGGGCTATGGCTACACCTTC. This sequence encodes CASSQDVGVGGYGYTF.